This T cell receptor beta chain came from a study of cytomegalovirus exposure and HLA in healthy donors. V was pared by 6 bases and J by 5 bases, with 10 bases of the junction left unmatched. The CDR3 runs to 15 residues. Germline lookup yields CDR1 MNHNY and CDR2 SVGAGI (reference sequence). 60 Vbeta and 13 Jbeta primers were used in PCR. Sequencing was performed with immunoSEQ multiplex PCR; in TCRdb, only in-frame clones are kept and a portion is missing. Here the sample spans about 130,000 clones, 74% being singletons. This sequence originates from a woman aged 50 to 60 in good health and CMV-seropositive. The chain carries TRBV6-6 and TRBJ1-2; 9 bases align to TRBD1. The sequenced material came from PBMCs. The CDR3 reads CASRGPGTGLYGYTF. CDR3 in DNA: TGTGCCAGCAGGGGCCCCGGGACAGGGTTATATGGCTACACCTTC.